A selection of T cell receptor beta chains follows, all from one sample in a study of blood T cell repertoires in COVID-19. TCRdb's copy holds only in-frame clones and misses some; the assay was immunoSEQ multiplex PCR. The repertoire holds about 480,000 clones, with 75% to 90% as singletons. The sequenced material came from peripheral blood. These receptors were obtained from a young man with COVID-19, enrolled during active disease. Each CDR3 is given with its conserved first and last residue. D genes are given only for firm matches. Expanded clones are given a class, and other clones once, few, many or no size at all.

>TRBJ2-7|TRBV25-1|once|15|TRBD2
TGTGCCAGCAGCCAGGGAGCGGGATACGCGGACGAGCAGTACTTC
CASSQGAGYADEQYF
>TRBJ2-1|TRBV7-2|NA|15|TRBD2
TGTGCCAGCAGCTTACCGACTAGCGGGGGAAATGAGCAGTTCTTC
CASSLPTSGGNEQFF
>TRBJ1-5|TRBV5-8|few|15|NA
TGTGCCAGCACCCTTAGTTCGGTTGCCAATCAGCCCCAGCATTTT
CASTLSSVANQPQHF
>TRBJ1-6|TRBV6-2/TRBV6-3|NA|15|NA
TGTGCCAGCAGTTACGGGGCCTCCTATAATTCACCCCTCCACTTT
CASSYGASYNSPLHF
>TRBJ2-7|TRBV6-1|once|13|NA
TGTGCCAGCAGTGAGACATTATCCCACGAGCAGTACTTC
CASSETLSHEQYF
>TRBJ1-3|TRBV6-5|NA|14|TRBD1
TGTGCCAGCCAAAGCGACAGGGTTGCAGACACCATATATTTT
CASQSDRVADTIYF
>TRBJ2-7|TRBV30|NA|16|TRBD2
TGTGCCTGGGGCCGCCTCGGAGCTAGCGGGAGGATCGAGCAGTACTTC
CAWGRLGASGRIEQYF
>TRBJ2-1|TRBV11-3|once|15|NA
TGTGCCAGCAGCTTACGCGGACTTTCCGTGGATGAGCAGTTCTTC
CASSLRGLSVDEQFF
>TRBJ2-7|TRBV2|NA|15|TRBD2
TGTGCCAGCACCGGGACTAGCGGGAGCGATGGCGAGCAGTACTTC
CASTGTSGSDGEQYF
>TRBJ2-1|TRBV10-3|NA|13|NA
TGTGCCATCAGTGATTCGGAGGGGAATGAGCAGTTCTTC
CAISDSEGNEQFF
>TRBJ1-6|TRBV12-3/TRBV12-4|NA|12|NA
TGTGCCAGCAGCTCATCCAACCAGCCCCTCCACTTT
CASSSSNQPLHF
>TRBJ1-1|TRBV13|NA|14|NA
TGTGCCAGCAGCTTCCTCAGTAAGAACACTGAAGCTTTCTTT
CASSFLSKNTEAFF
>TRBJ2-1|TRBV7-3|NA|15|TRBD2
TGTGCCAGCAGCTTAGGGCTAGCGGGAGGAAATGAGCAGTTCTTC
CASSLGLAGGNEQFF
>TRBJ1-5|TRBV5-1|once|14|NA
TGCGCCAGCAGCTTGGTTGGGGGCGCCCAGCCCCAGCATTTT
CASSLVGGAQPQHF
>TRBJ2-5|TRBV10-1|NA|13|NA
TGCGCCAGCAGCGGTGTGGGAGAAGAGACCCAGTACTTC
CASSGVGEETQYF
>TRBJ2-5|TRBV5-4|NA|15|TRBD2
TGTGCCAGCAGCTTGGTGGGGGAGGGTGAGGAGACCCAGTACTTC
CASSLVGEGEETQYF
>TRBJ2-1|TRBV5-1|NA|16|TRBD2
TGCGCCAGCAGCTTGGTATCGCTAGCGGTATACAATGAGCAGTTCTTC
CASSLVSLAVYNEQFF
>TRBJ2-7|TRBV5-4|NA|18|TRBD2
TGTGCCAGCAGCTCTTCCAAACGAGGGACTAGCGGGTTGTACGAGCAGTACTTC
CASSSSKRGTSGLYEQYF
>TRBJ2-2|TRBV7-9|once|15|NA
TGTGCCAGCAGCTTAGGGGCAGTTGGCACCGGGGAGCTGTTTTTT
CASSLGAVGTGELFF
>TRBJ2-5|TRBV7-2|NA|14|TRBD1
TGTGCCAGCACGGGCAGGGGGTACCAAGAGACCCAGTACTTC
CASTGRGYQETQYF
>TRBJ2-1|TRBV19|NA|16|TRBD2
TGTGCCAGTAGTATTGGGGGACTAGCGGGAGTCAATGAGCAGTTCTTC
CASSIGGLAGVNEQFF
>TRBJ2-2|TRBV5-1|NA|17|TRBD1
TGCGCCAGCAGCCCCGGGGACAGGGGAGGCCTCCCCGGGGAGCTGTTTTTT
CASSPGDRGGLPGELFF
>TRBJ2-5|TRBV11-2|NA|17|TRBD2
TGTGCCAGCAGCCCCCATCCATCGGGGGGTAGCGGGGAGACCCAGTACTTC
CASSPHPSGGSGETQYF
>TRBJ2-5|TRBV2|NA|12|NA
TGTGCCAGCAGTGATAGGGGGAGCCCCCCGTACTTC
CASSDRGSPPYF